Sequencing of this TCR beta chain was carried out in a study of T cell responses to AZD1222 COVID-19 vaccine. TCRdb's copy holds only in-frame clones and misses some; the assay was immunoSEQ multiplex PCR. Here the sample spans 100,000 to 150,000 clones, approximately 85% being singletons. Trimming removed 4 bases from V and 1 base from J; junction bases left unmatched: 11. This CDR3 comprises 18 residues. Per the germline V gene, CDR1 is LGHDT and CDR2 is YNNKEL (reference sequence). The chain carries TRBV3-1 (or the pseudogene TRBV3-2) and TRBJ1-3; 9 bases line up with TRBD1. The TCR originated in an adult who received the AZD1222 COVID-19 vaccine. Sequencing was performed on peripheral blood, taken 28 days after the second AZD1222 dose. The CDR3 loop is CASSLRDRVLVSGNTIYF. DNA for the CDR3: TGTGCCAGCAGCCTCCGGGACAGGGTACTTGTGTCTGGAAACACCATATATTTT.